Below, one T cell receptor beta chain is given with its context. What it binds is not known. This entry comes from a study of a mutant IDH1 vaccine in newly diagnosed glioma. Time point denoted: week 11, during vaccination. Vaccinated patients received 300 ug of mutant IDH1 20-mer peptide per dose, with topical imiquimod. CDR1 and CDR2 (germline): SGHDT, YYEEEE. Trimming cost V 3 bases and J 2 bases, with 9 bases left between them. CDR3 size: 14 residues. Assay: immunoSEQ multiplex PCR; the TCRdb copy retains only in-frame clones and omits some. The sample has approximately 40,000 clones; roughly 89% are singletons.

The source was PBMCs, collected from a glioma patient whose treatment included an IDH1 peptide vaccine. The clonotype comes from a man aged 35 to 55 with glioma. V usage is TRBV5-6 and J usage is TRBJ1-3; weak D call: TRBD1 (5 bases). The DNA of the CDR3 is TGTGCCAGCAGCTCCCGGGGGACTGGAAACACCATATATTTT. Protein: CASSSRGTGNTIYF. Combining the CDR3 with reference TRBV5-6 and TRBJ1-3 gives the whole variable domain DAGVTQSPTHLIKTRGQQVTLRCSPKSGHDTVSWYQQALGQGPQFIFQYYEEEERQRGNFPDRFSGHQFPNYSSELNVNALLLGDSALYLCASSSRGTGNTIYFGEGSWLTVV.